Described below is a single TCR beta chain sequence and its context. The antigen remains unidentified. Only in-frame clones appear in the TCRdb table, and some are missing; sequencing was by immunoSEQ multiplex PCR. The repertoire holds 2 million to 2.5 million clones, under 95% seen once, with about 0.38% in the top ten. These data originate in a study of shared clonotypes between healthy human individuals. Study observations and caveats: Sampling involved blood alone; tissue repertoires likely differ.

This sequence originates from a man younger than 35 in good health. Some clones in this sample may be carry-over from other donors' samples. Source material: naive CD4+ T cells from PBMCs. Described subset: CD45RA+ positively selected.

CDR3 sequence: CASSPVNTGELFF. The CDR3 DNA follows: TGTGCCAGCAGCCCGGTGAACACCGGGGAGCTGTTTTTT. The rearrangement joins TRBV4-2 to TRBJ2-2; D ambiguous. The germline V and J ends were trimmed by 4 bases and 1 base, with 4 bases remaining between them. The CDR3 has 13 residues. Germline V CDR1 and CDR2: LGHNA, YNFKEQ.